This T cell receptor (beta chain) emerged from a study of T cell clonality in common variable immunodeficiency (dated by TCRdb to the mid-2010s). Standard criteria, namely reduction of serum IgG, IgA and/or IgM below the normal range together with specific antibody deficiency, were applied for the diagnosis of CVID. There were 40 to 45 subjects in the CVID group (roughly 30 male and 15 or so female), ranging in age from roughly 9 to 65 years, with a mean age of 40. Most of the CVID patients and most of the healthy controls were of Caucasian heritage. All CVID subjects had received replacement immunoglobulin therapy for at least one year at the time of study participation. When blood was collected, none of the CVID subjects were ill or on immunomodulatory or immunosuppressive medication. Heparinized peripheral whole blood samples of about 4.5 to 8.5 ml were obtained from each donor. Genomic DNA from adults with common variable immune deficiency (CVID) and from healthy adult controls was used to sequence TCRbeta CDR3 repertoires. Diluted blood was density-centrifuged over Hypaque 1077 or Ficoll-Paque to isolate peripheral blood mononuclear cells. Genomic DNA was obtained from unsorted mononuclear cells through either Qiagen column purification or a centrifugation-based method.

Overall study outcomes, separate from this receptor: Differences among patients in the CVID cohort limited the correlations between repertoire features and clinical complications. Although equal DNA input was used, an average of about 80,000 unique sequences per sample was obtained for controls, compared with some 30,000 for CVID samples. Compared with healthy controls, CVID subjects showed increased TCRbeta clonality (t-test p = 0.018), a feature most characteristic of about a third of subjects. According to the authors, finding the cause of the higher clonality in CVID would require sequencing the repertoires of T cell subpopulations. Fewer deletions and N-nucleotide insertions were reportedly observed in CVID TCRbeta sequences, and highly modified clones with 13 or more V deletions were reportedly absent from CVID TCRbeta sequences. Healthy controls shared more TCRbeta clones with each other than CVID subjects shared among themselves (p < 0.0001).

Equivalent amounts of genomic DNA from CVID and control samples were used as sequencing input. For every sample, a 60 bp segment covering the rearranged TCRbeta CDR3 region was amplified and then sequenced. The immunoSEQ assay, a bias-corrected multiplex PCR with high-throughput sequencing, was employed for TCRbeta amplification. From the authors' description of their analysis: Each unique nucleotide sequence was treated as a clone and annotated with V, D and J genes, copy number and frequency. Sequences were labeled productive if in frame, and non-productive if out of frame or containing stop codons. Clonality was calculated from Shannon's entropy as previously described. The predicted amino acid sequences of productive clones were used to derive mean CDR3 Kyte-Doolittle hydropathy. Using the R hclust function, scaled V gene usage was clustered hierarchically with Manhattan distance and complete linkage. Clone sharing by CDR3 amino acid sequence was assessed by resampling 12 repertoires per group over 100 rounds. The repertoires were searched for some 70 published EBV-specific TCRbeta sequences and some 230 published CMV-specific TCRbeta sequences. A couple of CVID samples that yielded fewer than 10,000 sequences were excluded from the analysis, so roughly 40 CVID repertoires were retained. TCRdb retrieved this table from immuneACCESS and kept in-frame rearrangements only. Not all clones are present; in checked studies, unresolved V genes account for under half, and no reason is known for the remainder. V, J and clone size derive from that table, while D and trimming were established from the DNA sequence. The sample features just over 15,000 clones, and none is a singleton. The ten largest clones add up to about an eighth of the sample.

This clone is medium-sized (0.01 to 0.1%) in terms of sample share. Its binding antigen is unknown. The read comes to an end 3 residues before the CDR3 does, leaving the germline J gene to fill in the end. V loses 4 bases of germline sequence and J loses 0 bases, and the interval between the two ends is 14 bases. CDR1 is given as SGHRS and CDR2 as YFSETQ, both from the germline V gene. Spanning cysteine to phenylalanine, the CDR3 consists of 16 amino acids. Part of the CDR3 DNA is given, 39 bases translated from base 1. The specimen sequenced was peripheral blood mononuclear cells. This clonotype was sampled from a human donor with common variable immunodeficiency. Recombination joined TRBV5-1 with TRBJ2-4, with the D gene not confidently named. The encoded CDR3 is CASSLHSGLAKNIQYF. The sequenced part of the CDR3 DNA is TGCGCCAGCAGCCTTCACTCGGGTCTAGCCAAAAACATT.